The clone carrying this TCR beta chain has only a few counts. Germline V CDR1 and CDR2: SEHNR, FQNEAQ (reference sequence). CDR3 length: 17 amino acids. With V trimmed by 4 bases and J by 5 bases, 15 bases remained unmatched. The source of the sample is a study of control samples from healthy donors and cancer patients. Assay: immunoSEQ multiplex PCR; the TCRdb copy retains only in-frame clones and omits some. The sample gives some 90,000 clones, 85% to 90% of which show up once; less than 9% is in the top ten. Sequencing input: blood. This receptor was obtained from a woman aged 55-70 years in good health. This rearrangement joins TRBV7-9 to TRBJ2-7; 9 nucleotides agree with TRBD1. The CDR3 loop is CASSSSPKTGTGNEQYF. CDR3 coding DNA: TGTGCCAGCAGCTCCTCACCCAAAACCGGGACAGGGAACGAGCAGTACTTC.